The source of this TCR beta chain is a study of preoperative IRX-2 immunotherapy in early breast cancer. The CDR3 sequence is 17 residues long. V lost 6 bases and J lost 4; bases outside the gene matches: 15. Germline-derived CDR1 and CDR2 are MNHGY and SAAAGT. Assay used: immunoSEQ multiplex PCR; TCRdb lists only in-frame clones, some missing. The profile shows approximately 30,000 clones, around nine tenths of them singletons. Specified treatment: preoperative locoregional IRX-2 cytokine immunotherapy. This phase Ib study tested locoregional IRX-2 cytokine immunotherapy given before surgery. Sequencing was performed on tumor tissue, taken after IRX-2 immunotherapy. The chain couples TRBV6-8 to TRBJ1-1; 9 nucleotides agree with TRBD1. The source is a human donor with breast cancer. CDR3 nucleotides: TGTGCCAGCAGCCGGACAGGGGTTGGACGGATGGGCACTGAAGCTTTCTTT. The encoded protein is CASSRTGVGRMGTEAFF.